This T cell receptor beta chain was retrieved from a study of cytomegalovirus exposure and HLA in healthy donors. Points from the study as a whole: Per a prior analysis, the majority of TCR beta V segments were productive roughly 90% or roughly 30% of the time. Across donors, presence/absence analyses took sequencing depth to be roughly uniform. 164 TCR beta chains were listed as cytomegalovirus-associated.

CDR3 length equals 13 residues. Trimming left V 4 bases short and J 1 base short, with 8 bases between. Germline V gene data show CDR1 as LNHDA and CDR2 as SQIVND (reference sequence). For this clone: Its antigen is unknown.

In the PCR, 60 Vbeta and 13 Jbeta primers were used. Method: immunoSEQ multiplex PCR; TCRdb's copy keeps in-frame clones and lacks some. Here the sample spans 120,000 to 150,000 clones, 80% being singletons. The sample was PBMCs. This receptor was taken from a man aged 35 to 55 in good health and CMV-seropositive. The J gene is TRBJ2-7, the V gene TRBV19; D remains ambiguous. In DNA form, the CDR3 reads TGTGCCAGTAGTAGATCCAGATCCTACGAGCAGTACTTC. Translating gives CASSRSRSYEQYF.